The subject of this entry is one T cell receptor beta chain. Its antigen is not identified. The data were taken from a study of T cell clones after liver transplantation. In the study overall: Post-transplant blood was tracked for graft-donor-reactive T cell clones identified in a pre-transplant mixed lymphocyte reaction. General study points: Compared with third party-reactive sequences, donor-reactive ones declined more, independent of withdrawal success. Rather than being deleted, graft donor-reactive T cells may have moved into the graft.

Sequencing used immunoSEQ multiplex PCR; TCRdb keeps in-frame clones, though not all of them. The sample gives some 80,000 clones, around 84% of which show up once; 2% to 2.5% is in the top ten. CDR1 is SGHVS and CDR2 is FNYEAQ in the germline V gene. The length of the CDR3 is 15 residues. The V segment lost 5 bases and the J segment 3 bases; nucleotides outside the gene matches: 3. The chain combines TRBV7-6 with TRBJ2-3; 12 bases match TRBD2. The sequence was obtained from a human patient who received a liver transplant. Some of the T cells may derive from the graft donor. The sequences come from CD4+ T cells from blood, collected 48 months after liver transplant. The CDR3 loop is CASSGLAGRTDTQYF. The CDR3 DNA reads TGTGCCAGCAGCGGACTAGCGGGAAGGACAGATACGCAGTATTTT.